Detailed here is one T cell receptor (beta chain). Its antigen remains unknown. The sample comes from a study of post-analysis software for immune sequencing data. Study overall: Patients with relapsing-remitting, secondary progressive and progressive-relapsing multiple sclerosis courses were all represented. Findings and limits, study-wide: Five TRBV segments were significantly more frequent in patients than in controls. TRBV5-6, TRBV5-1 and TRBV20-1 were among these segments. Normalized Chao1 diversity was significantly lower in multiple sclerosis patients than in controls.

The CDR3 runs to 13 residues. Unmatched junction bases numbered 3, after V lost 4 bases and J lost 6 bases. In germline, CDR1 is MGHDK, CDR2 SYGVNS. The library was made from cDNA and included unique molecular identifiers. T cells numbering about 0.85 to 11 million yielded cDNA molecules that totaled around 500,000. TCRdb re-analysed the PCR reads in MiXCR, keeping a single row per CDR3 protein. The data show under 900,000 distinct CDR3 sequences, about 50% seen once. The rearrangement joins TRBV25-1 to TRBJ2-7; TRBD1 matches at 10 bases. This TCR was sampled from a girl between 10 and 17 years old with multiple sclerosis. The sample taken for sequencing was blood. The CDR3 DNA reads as TGTGCCAGCAGTGTAGGGGACAGGGGCGAGCAGTACTTC. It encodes CASSVGDRGEQYF.